What follows are 8 T cell receptor beta chains derived from one specimen sequenced in a study of CD8 T cells in Susac syndrome. A quantity of roughly 0.5 to 1 ug RNA underwent reverse transcription using random hexamers. MiXCR, applied by TCRdb to the immunoSEQ multiplex PCR reads, yields one record per CDR3 protein. The top ten clones hold around 0.49% of a sample with some 76,000 distinct CDR3 sequences, 90% to 95% of them seen once. The sample taken for sequencing was CD8+ T cells from PBMCs. The receptors were sampled from a human donor with multiple sclerosis.

The chain joins TRBV19 to TRBJ2-2, with a weak D call TRBD1 (6 bases). Germline V gives CDR1 LNHDA, CDR2 SQIVND (reference sequence). V gave up 3 bases and J gave up 2 bases, with 10 bases separating them. CDR3 length: 15 amino acids. CDR3 sequence: CASSIYRANTGELFF. The CDR3 DNA sequence: TGTGCCAGTAGTATTTACAGGGCTAACACCGGGGAGCTGTTTTTT.

This clonotype came up once. This rearrangement joins TRBV20-1 to TRBJ2-7; 8 bases align to TRBD1. This CDR3 contains 14 residues. In germline, CDR1 is DFQATT, CDR2 SNEGSKA (reference sequence). V was pared by 2 bases and J by 2 bases, with 5 bases of the junction left unmatched. The CDR3 DNA reads as TGCAGTGCTAGACCGGGACAGGTCACCTACGAGCAGTACTTC. Protein sequence: CSARPGQVTYEQYF.

The chain employs TRBV11-2 and TRBJ2-7, with D possibly being TRBD1 (5 bases). V lost 5 bases to trimming and J lost 5 bases, with 10 bases between them. Germline CDR1 reads SGHAT; CDR2 reads FQNNGV. The CDR3 has 12 residues. CDR3 region: CASSQQENEQYF. The CDR3, as DNA: TGTGCCAGCAGCCAACAGGAGAACGAGCAGTACTTC.

V and J are TRBV9 and TRBJ2-7; TRBD1 is a possible D gene (6 bases). Between the trimmed V and J ends, which lost 3 bases and 0 bases, there was a span of 13 bases. The CDR3 covers 15 residues. Per the germline V gene, CDR1 is SGDLS and CDR2 is YYNGEE. Here the CDR3 reads CASSGDQDSSYEQYF. In DNA form, the CDR3 reads TGTGCCAGCAGCGGCGATCAGGACAGCTCCTACGAGCAGTACTTC.

This clonotype was recorded once. V gene TRBV12-3 or TRBV12-4 combines with J gene TRBJ1-3; D possibly corresponds to TRBD1 (5 bases). The CDR3 spans 16 residues. The V end lost 7 bases, the J end lost 5 bases, and 21 bases lay between the germline ends. CDR3 loop: CASTIRDSPSRNTIYF. For the CDR3, the DNA is TGTGCCAGCACCATCCGTGACAGTCCGAGTCGAAACACCATATATTTT.

The J gene is TRBJ1-2, the V gene TRBV28, with a weak D call TRBD1 (5 bases). Between the trimmed V and J ends, which lost 2 bases and 7 bases, there was a span of 14 bases. This CDR3 region has 14 residues. Looked up from germline, CDR1 is MDHEN and CDR2 is SYDVKM. The chain's CDR3 is CASSLRRGVVGYTF. CDR3 bases: TGTGCCAGCAGTTTAAGGAGGGGAGTGGTTGGCTACACCTTC.

This chain links TRBV21-1 with TRBJ2-3. TRBV21-1 is shown as a pseudogene. CDR3 length: 14 residues. The CDR3 DNA sequence: TGTGCCAGCAGCAAACAGACCTTCATGGATACGCAGTATTTT. The encoded protein is CASSKQTFMDTQYF.

This clonotype was detected only a few times. The chain's CDR3 is CSVGGAEAFF. The CDR3 bases are TGCAGCGTTGGGGGTGCTGAAGCTTTCTTT. This chain joins TRBV29-1 and TRBJ1-1, with D unclear. This CDR3 region has 10 residues. Germline V gives CDR1 SQVTM, CDR2 ANQGSEA. V lost 4 bases and J 6 bases, leaving 6 bases between the germline ends.